The present TCR beta chain was sequenced within a study of T cell changes during pregnancy in multiple sclerosis. This clone was found a few times. The J segment lost 8 bases and the V segment lost 4 bases, leaving 7 bases of the junction unmatched. Germline V gene lookup returns CDR1 SGHRS and CDR2 YFSETQ. The CDR3 length is 13 residues. Repertoires were generated with immunoSEQ multiplex PCR, while TCRdb's copy carries only in-frame clones and drops some. The data contain around 57,000 clones, 91% of them singletons. This chain joins TRBV5-1 and TRBJ1-1, with 8 bases lining up with TRBD1. The sample here was peripheral blood, taken after pregnancy. This TCR derives from a female donor in good health, enrolled as a control in a pregnancy study. The CDR3 region has the DNA TGCGCCAGCAGCCCTGGACAGGGTACGGAAGCTTTCTTT. Translation: CASSPGQGTEAFF.